Following are 25 T cell receptor beta chains from one sample sequenced in a study of T cells after posttransplantation cyclophosphamide. Generated by immunoSEQ multiplex PCR, the TCRdb table keeps only in-frame clones and is missing some. The data contain some 25,000 clones, around 86% of them singletons. Source material: PBMCs. Source of these receptors: a woman aged 55-69 years with a blood cancer, CMV-positive, and with a related stem cell donor.

The V and J genes are TRBV10-3 and TRBJ2-7, with 10 nucleotides matching TRBD1. From germline, CDR1 is ENHRY and CDR2 SYGVKD. V shed 2 bases, J shed 5 bases, and the junction held 6 bases outside the gene matches. There are 15 residues in the CDR3. The CDR3 sequence: CAISEPDRGRHEQYF. Written as DNA, the CDR3 is TGTGCCATCAGTGAGCCCGACAGGGGGCGCCACGAGCAGTACTTC.

The chain recombines TRBV6-1 with TRBJ1-5; 8 bases match TRBD1. Germline CDR1 is MNHNS and CDR2 is SASEGT. The CDR3 sequence is 16 residues long. V shed 2 bases and J 3 bases; nucleotides not matched to a gene: 6. In DNA form, the CDR3 reads TGTGCCAGCAGTGAACATCCAGGGGGCAACAATCAGCCCCAGCATTTT. Translating it yields CASSEHPGGNNQPQHF.

The chain joins TRBV2 to TRBJ2-1; TRBD1 agrees at 10 bases. The ends lost 2 bases at V and 4 bases at J; junction bases unmatched: 5. The germline gives CDR1 SNHLY, CDR2 FYNNEI. The CDR3 has 16 residues. The CDR3 protein is CASSEWGTGVYNEQFF. The CDR3 DNA follows: TGTGCCAGCAGTGAATGGGGGACAGGGGTTTACAATGAGCAGTTCTTC.

The gene calls are TRBV10-2 and TRBJ1-3, with D unclear. Germline assignment: CDR1 WSHSY and CDR2 SAAADI. The CDR3 is made up of 14 amino acids. Trimming left V 7 bases short and J 0 bases short, with 10 bases between. CDR3 in DNA: TGCGCCAGCAAAGGAGGCAACTCTGGAAACACCATATATTTT. Its translation: CASKGGNSGNTIYF.

This clone was picked up one time. The chain uses TRBV5-1 and TRBJ2-3; no clear D. There are 14 residues in the CDR3. Germline V CDR1 and CDR2: SGHRS, YFSETQ. V dropped 6 bases and J dropped 1 base, with 12 bases sitting between them. CDR3 DNA sequence: TGCGCCAGCACCCTTACCACGGGCACAGATACGCAGTATTTT. Translation: CASTLTTGTDTQYF.

V and J are TRBV19 and TRBJ1-2; D ambiguous. The V end was cut by 5 bases, the J end by 2 bases, with 9 bases between. The germline V gene has CDR1 LNHDA and CDR2 SQIVND (reference sequence). The CDR3 covers 13 residues. DNA of the CDR3: TGTGCCAGTAGTCCGACGGGGAACTATGGCTACACCTTC. It encodes CASSPTGNYGYTF.

This clone has a single count. This sequence joins TRBV2 and TRBJ2-1; 8 bases match TRBD2. Germline CDR1 SNHLY, CDR2 FYNNEI. The CDR3 has 13 amino acids. The ends lost 6 bases at V and 4 bases at J; junction bases unmatched: 2. This CDR3 reads CASSGLAYNEQFF. The DNA for the CDR3 is TGTGCCAGCAGCGGACTAGCATACAATGAGCAGTTCTTC.

CDR3 residues: CASSPPGVGEQYF. The CDR3 nucleotides read TGTGCCAGCTCACCCCCAGGGGTAGGGGAGCAGTACTTC. This chain connects TRBV18 to TRBJ2-7, with D possibly being TRBD1 (6 bases). The CDR3 runs 13 residues. CDR1 KGHSH and CDR2 LQKENI come from the germline V gene. V was pared by 3 bases and J by 7 bases, with 13 bases between.

The chain links TRBV10-3 to TRBJ2-1; no definite D call. V lost 3 bases and J lost 1, with 10 bases in between. Germline values: CDR1 ENHRY, CDR2 SYGVKD. The CDR3 contains 15 residues. The CDR3 sequence: CAISDIQNSYNEQFF. The CDR3 DNA follows: TGTGCCATCAGTGACATACAAAATTCCTACAATGAGCAGTTCTTC.

V is TRBV12-5 and J is TRBJ1-2, with D tentatively TRBD1 (5 bases). This CDR3 comprises 16 residues. Germline V lookup: CDR1 LGHNT, CDR2 FRNRAP. V was trimmed by 7 bases and J by 5 bases, leaving 23 bases between them. In nucleotides, the CDR3 is TGTGCTAGTGCCTGGGGGGGACCCCGGCTTTTTTATGGCTACACCTTC. The encoded protein is CASAWGGPRLFYGYTF.

The V call is TRBV5-4, the J call TRBJ1-6; perhaps TRBD1 as D (6 bases). The CDR3 extends over 17 amino acids. V gave up 0 bases and J gave up 0 bases, with 10 bases separating them. CDR1 SGHNT and CDR2 YYREEE come from the germline V gene (reference sequence). CDR3 nucleotide sequence: TGTGCCAGCAGCTTGGATACAGGGAGCTCCTATAATTCACCCCTCCACTTT. Its protein product is CASSLDTGSSYNSPLHF.

The chain recombines TRBV19 with TRBJ2-7, with 13 positions matching TRBD2. J lost 1 base, V lost 6 bases, and 15 bases had no gene match. Germline CDR1 reads LNHDA; CDR2 reads SQIVND (reference sequence). The length of the CDR3 is 19 residues. Here the CDR3 reads CASSNSGTSGTSRSYEQYF. The DNA of the CDR3 is TGTGCCAGTAGCAACTCCGGGACTAGCGGGACCTCGAGGTCCTACGAGCAGTACTTC.

The chain links TRBV19 to TRBJ2-7, with TRBD2 matching over 10 bases. V shed 6 bases and J 0 bases; nucleotides not matched to a gene: 8. From germline, CDR1 is LNHDA and CDR2 SQIVND (reference sequence). The CDR3 loop spans 16 amino acids. The CDR3 reads CASRAGTSANSYEQYF. CDR3 bases: TGTGCCAGTAGGGCCGGGACTAGCGCTAACTCCTACGAGCAGTACTTC.

The V and J genes are TRBV15 and TRBJ2-5; 7 positions match TRBD1. After removal of 6 bases from V and 2 bases from J, the junction contained 9 bases not matched to a gene. The germline V gene encodes CDR1 LNHNV and CDR2 YYDKDF (reference sequence). The CDR3 has 15 residues. Here the CDR3 reads CATSHRGYQQETQYF. Here the CDR3 DNA reads TGTGCCACCAGTCACAGGGGTTACCAGCAAGAGACCCAGTACTTC.

The chain employs TRBV9 and TRBJ2-2; TRBD2 agrees at 7 bases. Per germline, CDR1 SGDLS and CDR2 YYNGEE. This CDR3 is 19 amino acids long. The V segment lost 0 bases and the J segment 2 bases; nucleotides outside the gene matches: 13. The CDR3 nucleotides read TGTGCCAGCAGCGTAGCGGGTTTGAGGTCTAGCGGAAACACCGGGGAGCTGTTTTTT. Translation gives CASSVAGLRSSGNTGELFF.

The V call is TRBV10-3, the J call TRBJ2-7, with 7 bases lining up with TRBD1. The CDR3 covers 15 residues. V dropped 0 bases and J dropped 4; count of bases not matched to a gene: 6. Germline CDR1 is ENHRY and CDR2 is SYGVKD. The CDR3 protein is CAISESAGGGYEQYF. The CDR3, as DNA: TGTGCCATCAGTGAGTCGGCAGGGGGTGGTTACGAGCAGTACTTC.

This chain uses TRBV5-1 with TRBJ1-1; D perhaps matches TRBD1 (5 bases). Per the germline V gene, CDR1 is SGHRS and CDR2 is YFSETQ. V dropped 0 bases and J dropped 1 base, with 10 bases sitting between them. This CDR3 spans 15 amino acids. The CDR3: CASSLGARANTEAFF. The DNA of the CDR3 is TGCGCCAGCAGCTTGGGGGCCAGGGCGAACACTGAAGCTTTCTTT. Complete variable domain (other parts from reference TRBV5-1 and TRBJ1-1): KAGVTQTPRYLIKTRGQQVTLSCSPISGHRSVSWYQQTPGQGLQFLFEYFSETQRNKGNFPGRFSGRQFSNSRSEMNVSTLELGDSALYLCASSLGARANTEAFFGQGTRLTVV.

The chain carries TRBV6-5 and TRBJ2-7; 11 positions agree with TRBD2. CDR1 and CDR2 from the germline V gene are MNHEY and SVGAGI. V lost 2 bases, J lost 5 bases, and 8 bases stayed unmatched. The CDR3 covers 16 residues. Written as DNA, the CDR3 is TGTGCCAGCAGTTACGGGCTAACTAGCGGGAGAAACGAGCAGTACTTC. Amino acid sequence: CASSYGLTSGRNEQYF.

The chain has TRBV6-1 and TRBJ1-1, with 8 nucleotides matching TRBD1. The trim removed 4 bases at V and 10 bases at J, leaving 17 bases unmatched. CDR3 length equals 16 residues. Germline-derived CDR1 and CDR2 are MNHNS and SASEGT. CDR3 loop: CASSGGNQGAVVGAFF. The CDR3 DNA sequence: TGTGCCAGCAGTGGGGGTAACCAGGGGGCGGTGGTAGGAGCTTTCTTT.

This chain uses TRBV7-2 with TRBJ1-2; perhaps TRBD1 as D (5 bases). CDR1 and CDR2 (germline): SGHTA, FQGNSA. The length of the CDR3 is 13 residues. V gave up 5 bases and J gave up 8 bases, with 15 bases separating them. CDR3 bases: TGTGCCAGCAGCCCTGGGAGGGGACGGGGCTACACCTTC. The encoded protein is CASSPGRGRGYTF.

The CDR3 is CASSAGTSGSGEFF. The CDR3 DNA reads as TGTGCCAGCAGCGCCGGGACTAGCGGGAGTGGGGAGTTCTTC. This rearrangement joins TRBV2 to TRBJ2-1; 14 bases align to TRBD2. This CDR3 is built from 14 residues. The germline V gene has CDR1 SNHLY and CDR2 FYNNEI. Losses at the gene ends were 6 bases for V and 14 bases for J; bases not matched to a gene: 9.

The chain employs TRBV7-9 and TRBJ1-2; tentatively, D is TRBD1 (6 bases). CDR1 and CDR2 (germline): SEHNR, FQNEAQ (reference sequence). This CDR3 has 14 residues. Trimming removed 4 bases at V and 7 bases at J, with 16 bases between. The CDR3 loop is CASSSRQVAFGYTF. The CDR3 DNA reads TGTGCCAGCAGCTCTAGACAGGTGGCGTTTGGCTACACCTTC. The variable domain in full, with the rest retrieved from reference TRBV7-9 and TRBJ1-2, is DTGVSQNPRHKITKRGQNVTFRCDPISEHNRLYWYRQTLGQGPEFLTYFQNEAQLEKSRLLSDRFSAERPKGSFSTLEIQRTEQGDSAMYLCASSSRQVAFGYTFGSGTRLTVV.

J is TRBJ2-7 and V is TRBV6-5, with TRBD2 matching 7 bases. In germline, CDR1 is MNHEY, CDR2 SVGAGI. V was clipped by 8 bases and J by 2 bases; unmatched bases: 6. The CDR3 is 13 residues long. CDR3 protein: CASQPGGTYEQYF. CDR3 bases: TGTGCCAGCCAACCGGGAGGAACCTACGAGCAGTACTTC.

V usage is TRBV6-1 and J usage is TRBJ1-6, with 10 bases lining up with TRBD1. Germline V gene sequence: CDR1 MNHNS, CDR2 SASEGT. V lost 11 bases to trimming and J lost 8 bases; unmatched junction nucleotides: 9. The CDR3 runs 14 residues. The CDR3 reads CASRGGQGYSPLHF. The DNA of the CDR3 is TGTGCCTCTAGAGGGGGACAGGGGTATTCACCCCTCCACTTT.

As regards this clone: This specimen includes other DNA sequences encoding the same CDR3. The V and J genes are TRBV27 and TRBJ1-1, with TRBD1 identical over 7 bases. The V gene end was trimmed by 6 bases and the J gene end by 5 bases; junction bases not matched to a gene: 9. Germline CDR1 reads MNHEY; CDR2 reads SMNVEV (reference sequence). This CDR3 is 14 amino acids long. CDR3 DNA sequence: TGTGCCAGCAGCACGCAGGGGGGTTGGACTGAAGCTTTCTTT. It is translated as CASSTQGGWTEAFF.